This TCR beta chain was identified in a study of cytomegalovirus exposure and HLA in healthy donors. Study conclusions and caveats: In an earlier analysis, productive rearrangement rates for most beta V segments clustered near 87% or 30%. Researchers reported in a later analysis that a missense DCLRE1C variant was tied to TCR beta V- and J-gene trimming.

PCR primers comprised 60 Vbeta and 13 Jbeta primers. Measured with immunoSEQ multiplex PCR; TCRdb has only the in-frame clones, and not every one. The top ten hold 6% to 8.5% of the sample, which has some 150,000 clones, roughly 63% seen once. CDR3 size: 15 residues. CDR1 and CDR2 from the germline V gene are MDHEN and SYDVKM. V shed 3 bases and J 5 bases; nucleotides not matched to a gene: 5. With respect to this clone: Its antigen is unknown.

This chain joins TRBV28 and TRBJ1-5; TRBD1 matches 9 bases. The sequencing sample was made of PBMCs. The TCR originated in a woman in her sixties in good health and CMV-seropositive. Here the CDR3 DNA reads TGTGCCAGCAGTTTTGTAGGGACAGGGTATCAGCCCCAGCATTTT. It codes for CASSFVGTGYQPQHF.